This T cell receptor beta chain was documented in a study of blood T cells in healthy people across ages. Broader study findings: Roughly linear declines in TCR beta diversity per million T cells occurred with age.

As for this clonotype: Its cognate antigen is unknown.

Primers used in a second PCR of roughly 6 to 11 cycles were a sample-barcoded 5' primer and a J-beta primer mix. All samples gave at least 3 million CDR3-containing paired-end reads. TCRdb re-analysed the 5' RACE reads in MiXCR, keeping a single row per CDR3 protein. The sample holds approximately 800,000 distinct CDR3 sequences; roughly 50% are singletons and the top ten take approximately 40%. The CDR3 runs to 13 residues. Per germline, CDR1 DFQATT and CDR2 SNEGSKA (reference sequence). This TCR was sampled from a man older than 75 in good health. The V and J genes are TRBV20-1 and TRBJ2-7; D gene ambiguous. The J call is in doubt because the DNA end fits TRBJ2-5 better. Sequencing input: blood. CDR3 in DNA: TGCAGTGCCAACCTAGTTTCTGCACAGACCCAGTACTTC. It specifies CSANLVSAQTQYF.